One sample yielded the 18 T cell receptor beta chains listed below, sequenced in a study of human T cells and chemical hapten exposure. TCRdb processed the RACE reads anew with MiXCR; each CDR3 protein has one entry. The sample records approximately 84,000 distinct CDR3 sequences, roughly 8.6% being singletons. The sample's time point: healthy volunteer bleed at 6 weeks. Unfractionated whole blood served as the source for total RNA extraction. Sequencing was carried out using whole blood. The source of these receptors is a male donor in good health. Some clones in this sample may be carry-over from other donors' samples.

This clonotype was observed at least ten times. The rearrangement links TRBV6-2 or TRBV6-3 to TRBJ1-3; possible D gene TRBD1, 6 bases. The CDR3 totals 13 residues. With 7 bases removed from V and 4 bases from J, the gap between germline ends came to 11 bases. Germline lookup yields CDR1 MNHEY and CDR2 SVGEGT. The CDR3 region has the DNA TGTGCCAGCATCCCGACAGGCGGAAACACCATATATTTT. Translation gives CASIPTGGNTIYF.

This clonotype was observed at least ten times. The chain has TRBV2 and TRBJ1-4; 7 bases align to TRBD1. This CDR3 has 16 amino acids. In germline, CDR1 is SNHLY, CDR2 FYNNEI. Trimming at V came to 2 bases and at J to 4 bases, leaving 7 bases not matched to a gene. The CDR3 loop is CASSEYGTAVNEKLFF. DNA for the CDR3: TGTGCCAGCAGTGAATATGGGACAGCGGTTAATGAAAAACTGTTTTTT.

At least ten counts were recorded for this clonotype. V usage is TRBV7-8 and J usage is TRBJ1-1; the D gene is possibly TRBD1 (6 bases). Trimming stripped 4 bases from V and 1 base from J, with 16 bases between. The germline V gene encodes CDR1 SGHVS and CDR2 FQNEAQ. This CDR3 has 16 residues. CDR3 DNA: TGTGCCAGCAGCTCAGGGGTATCGGTGACGAACACTGAAGCTTTCTTT. Amino acid sequence: CASSSGVSVTNTEAFF.

This clonotype was picked up many times. The gene calls are TRBV2 and TRBJ1-2; D unclear. With 7 bases removed from V and 1 base from J, the gap between germline ends came to 7 bases. The CDR3 is 12 residues long. Germline V gene sequence: CDR1 SNHLY, CDR2 FYNNEI. In DNA, the CDR3 is TGTGCCAGCACGGACCTTAACTATGGCTACACCTTC. It encodes CASTDLNYGYTF.

The V and J genes are TRBV7-9 and TRBJ2-3; TRBD1 matches at 12 bases. The CDR3 runs to 15 residues. The junction had 4 bases not matched to a gene; V was cut back by 5 bases and J by 4 bases. The germline V gene has CDR1 SEHNR and CDR2 FQNEAQ (reference sequence). The CDR3 region has the DNA TGTGCCAGCAGCGGGACAGGGGGCAGCGCAGATACGCAGTATTTT. Translation gives CASSGTGGSADTQYF.

This clonotype was observed a few times. The V gene is TRBV6-1, the J gene TRBJ2-1, with 10 bases aligning to TRBD1. This CDR3 has 13 residues. Losses at the gene ends were 10 bases for V and 8 bases for J; bases not matched to a gene: 8. Germline-derived CDR1 and CDR2 are MNHNS and SASEGT. CDR3 DNA: TGTGCCACCGTGAGGACAGGGGGGCATGAGCAGTTCTTC. This sequence encodes CATVRTGGHEQFF.

The chain employs TRBV29-1 and TRBJ2-3; 7 bases fit TRBD2. Germline CDR1 reads SQVTM; CDR2 reads ANQGSEA. V lost 4 bases and J lost 4; bases outside the gene matches: 2. This CDR3 is built from 12 residues. Here the CDR3 DNA reads TGCAGCGTTGGCGGGAGCGCAGATACGCAGTATTTT. This sequence encodes CSVGGSADTQYF.

Only a few counts were recorded for this clonotype. The rearrangement joins TRBV12-3 or TRBV12-4 to TRBJ2-3; weak D call: TRBD2 (6 bases). The V end was cut by 6 bases, the J end by 3 bases, with 16 bases between. The CDR3 runs to 15 residues. DNA of the CDR3: TGTGCCAGCAGCCCCGGAGGGATCCCAACAGATACGCAGTATTTT. It translates to CASSPGGIPTDTQYF.

There are a few counts of this clonotype. The J gene is TRBJ1-2, the V gene TRBV12-3 or TRBV12-4, with a possible D match to TRBD1 (5 bases). V was pared by 3 bases and J by 7 bases, with 15 bases between. CDR3 length equals 14 residues. The DNA for the CDR3 is TGTGCCAGCAGTTTCACGGGTCAGGGTAGTGGCTACACCTTC. It encodes CASSFTGQGSGYTF.

The chain combines TRBV2 with TRBJ1-1; D ambiguous. V lost 6 bases and J 1 base, leaving 9 bases between the germline ends. Germline lookup yields CDR1 SNHLY and CDR2 FYNNEI. The CDR3 is made up of 13 amino acids. The CDR3 loop reads CASRLTTNTEAFF. As DNA, the CDR3 is TGTGCCAGCAGGCTAACAACGAACACTGAAGCTTTCTTT.

The chain recombines TRBV4-3 with TRBJ1-1, with D possibly being TRBD1 (6 bases). With 2 bases removed from V and 5 bases from J, the gap between germline ends came to 24 bases. Germline assignment: CDR1 LGHNA and CDR2 YSLEER. This CDR3 region has 18 residues. This chain's CDR3 is CASSQYHSTGIRVTEAFF. The CDR3 coding sequence is TGCGCCAGCAGCCAATACCATTCTACAGGGATTCGGGTTACTGAAGCTTTCTTT.

This clonotype has at least ten counts. J is TRBJ2-5 and V is TRBV10-2, with D perhaps TRBD2 (5 bases). This CDR3 comprises 13 residues. The germline gives CDR1 WSHSY, CDR2 SAAADI. The germline V and J ends were trimmed by 10 bases and 5 bases, with 17 bases remaining between them. This chain's CDR3 is CATSVPGVETQYF. DNA for the CDR3: TGCGCCACCTCGGTCCCCGGGGTGGAGACCCAGTACTTC.

This clonotype was observed a handful of times. This chain links TRBV12-3 or TRBV12-4 with TRBJ1-4; no clear D gene. V was cut by 6 bases and J by 0 bases, with 5 bases left in between. The CDR3 is made up of 13 amino acids. DNA for the CDR3: TGTGCCAGCAGGATCTCAACTAATGAAAAACTGTTTTTT. It translates to CASRISTNEKLFF.

This clonotype has more than one count but fewer than ten. The rearrangement uses TRBV2 and TRBJ2-3; D may be TRBD2 (5 bases). CDR1 and CDR2 from the germline V gene are SNHLY and FYNNEI. This CDR3 has 15 amino acids. Trimming removed 4 bases at V and 3 bases at J, with 14 bases between. CDR3 coding DNA: TGTGCCAGCAGTGTGGGTCGGGGTGGAACAGATACGCAGTATTTT. Translation gives CASSVGRGGTDTQYF.

The chain carries TRBV7-9 and TRBJ1-4; D remains ambiguous. CDR3 length: 15 residues. Trimming stripped 1 base from V and 0 bases from J, with 6 bases between. CDR1 is SEHNR, CDR2 FQNEAQ, per germline (reference sequence). CDR3 bases: TGTGCCAGCAGCTTAGGGAGGTCAACTAATGAAAAACTGTTTTTT. It specifies CASSLGRSTNEKLFF.

Ten or more counts support this clonotype. The V gene is TRBV12-5, the J gene TRBJ2-7, with TRBD1 matching over 8 bases. This CDR3 contains 15 residues. CDR1 is LGHNT and CDR2 is FRNRAP in the germline V gene. The V segment lost 2 bases and the J segment 1 base; nucleotides outside the gene matches: 4. CDR3 nucleotides: TGTGCTAGTGGTTTGACCCGACAGGGGTCCTACGAGCAGTACTTC. Residues: CASGLTRQGSYEQYF.

This clonotype was seen a handful of times. V and J are TRBV7-2 and TRBJ2-1, with TRBD1 matching 11 bases. CDR1 and CDR2 (germline): SGHTA, FQGNSA. This CDR3 region has 18 residues. Trimming cost V 1 base and J 0 bases; bases outside gene matches: 5. CDR3 amino acids: CASSLDHGTGGSYNEQFF. In nucleotides, the CDR3 is TGTGCCAGCAGCTTAGACCATGGGACAGGGGGCTCCTACAATGAGCAGTTCTTC.

The chain joins TRBV5-1 to TRBJ2-7; 9 nucleotides match TRBD1. J was trimmed by 1 base and V by 0 bases; bases with no gene match: 2. Germline-derived CDR1 and CDR2 are SGHRS and YFSETQ. This CDR3 has 15 residues. CDR3 nucleotides: TGCGCCAGCAGCTTGGAGACAGGGGGTTCCTACGAGCAGTACTTC. This translates into CASSLETGGSYEQYF.